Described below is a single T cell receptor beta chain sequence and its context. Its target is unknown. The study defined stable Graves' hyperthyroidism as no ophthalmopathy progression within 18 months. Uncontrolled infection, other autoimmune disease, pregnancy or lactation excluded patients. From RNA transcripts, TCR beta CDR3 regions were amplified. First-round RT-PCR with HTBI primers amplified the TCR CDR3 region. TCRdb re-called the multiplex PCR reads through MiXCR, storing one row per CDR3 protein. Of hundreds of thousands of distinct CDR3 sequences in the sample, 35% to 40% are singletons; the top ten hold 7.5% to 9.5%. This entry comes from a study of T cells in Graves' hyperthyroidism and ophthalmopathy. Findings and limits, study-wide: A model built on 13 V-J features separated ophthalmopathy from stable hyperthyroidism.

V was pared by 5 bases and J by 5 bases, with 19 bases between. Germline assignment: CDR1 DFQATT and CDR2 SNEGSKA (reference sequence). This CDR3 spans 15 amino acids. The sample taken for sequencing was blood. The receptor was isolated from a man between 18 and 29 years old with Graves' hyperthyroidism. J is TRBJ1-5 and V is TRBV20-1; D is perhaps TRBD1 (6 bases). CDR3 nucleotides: TGCAGTGCTGGAATCCTGACAGGCCTAGATCAGCCCCAGCATTTT. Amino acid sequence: CSAGILTGLDQPQHF.